These 13 T cell receptor beta chains were sequenced from one sample in a study of vaccination and CD4 T cells after COVID-19. Sequenced with the Oncomine TCR Beta short-read assay was DNA taken from cultured CD4+ T cells. TCRdb re-called the PCR reads through MiXCR, storing one row per CDR3 protein. In the table there are around 18,000 distinct CDR3 sequences, about three quarters of which are singletons. Treatment reported: roughly nine-day PBMC culture with coronavirus spike peptide pools or control peptides (ViraFEST assay). These receptors' antigens are unknown. Sequencing was done on a sample of CD4+ T cells from blood, cultured in vitro. These receptors were taken from a human donor who had recovered from COVID-19.

The chain joins TRBV20-1 to TRBJ1-1; TRBD1 agrees at 8 bases. The V segment lost 5 bases and the J segment 5 bases; nucleotides outside the gene matches: 7. The germline gives CDR1 DFQATT, CDR2 SNEGSKA (reference sequence). There are 13 residues in the CDR3. The CDR3 loop reads CSAQQGAGTEAFF. The DNA of the CDR3 is TGCAGTGCTCAGCAGGGGGCCGGGACTGAAGCTTTCTTT.

The chain recombines TRBV10-3 with TRBJ1-1; D possibly corresponds to TRBD1 (5 bases). Germline lookup yields CDR1 ENHRY and CDR2 SYGVKD. V lost 2 bases to trimming and J lost 3 bases, with 10 bases between them. This CDR3 comprises 14 residues. CDR3 protein: CAISERDSHTEAFF. The DNA of the CDR3 is TGTGCCATCAGTGAGAGGGACTCACACACTGAAGCTTTCTTT.

This clonotype was found a few times. The V call is TRBV27, the J call TRBJ2-3; D not certain. V lost 3 bases and J 6 bases, leaving 4 bases between the germline ends. The CDR3 covers 11 residues. Per germline, CDR1 MNHEY and CDR2 SMNVEV (reference sequence). CDR3 sequence (DNA): TGTGCCAGCAGTTTGGGGGATACGCAGTATTTT. Translating gives CASSLGDTQYF.

The chain is built from TRBV7-2 and TRBJ2-7; TRBD2 matches 11 bases. V trimming: 5 bases; J trimming: 2 bases; junction bases outside the gene matches: 2. The CDR3 is 14 amino acids. Germline CDR1 and CDR2: SGHTA and FQGNSA. The CDR3 loop reads CASSASGGPYEQYF. In nucleotides, the CDR3 is TGTGCCAGCAGCGCTAGCGGGGGGCCCTACGAGCAGTACTTC.

V and J are TRBV29-1 and TRBJ1-1; unclear D gene. The CDR3 contains 13 residues. Germline CDR1 and CDR2: SQVTM and ANQGSEA. Trimming cost V 5 bases and J 4 bases, with 14 bases left between them. The CDR3 reads CSVSPSRGTEAFF. The CDR3, as DNA: TGCAGCGTTTCGCCCTCCCGCGGCACTGAAGCTTTCTTT.

This rearrangement joins TRBV7-2 to TRBJ1-2, with no clear D. The ends were cut back, 4 bases at V and 6 bases at J, with 9 bases in the middle. CDR3 length: 12 amino acids. Germline V gene lookup returns CDR1 SGHTA and CDR2 FQGNSA. The CDR3 DNA is TGTGCCAGCAGCTCTTTGAGGGATGGCTACACCTTC. It translates to CASSSLRDGYTF.

Only a few counts were recorded for this clonotype. The rearrangement joins TRBV20-1 to TRBJ2-3; TRBD2 matches 8 bases. The germline V gene encodes CDR1 DFQATT and CDR2 SNEGSKA (reference sequence). V shed 0 bases and J 2 bases; nucleotides not matched to a gene: 4. The CDR3 is 15 residues long. In DNA form, the CDR3 reads TGCAGTGCTAGAGAGAGCGGGGGCTCCACAGATACGCAGTATTTT. It encodes CSARESGGSTDTQYF.

This clonotype appeared once. The chain employs TRBV6-1 and TRBJ1-2; D not resolved. CDR1 is MNHNS, CDR2 SASEGT, per germline. There are 14 residues in the CDR3. The V gene lost 5 bases and the J gene lost 3 bases, with 13 bases spanning the gap. The CDR3, as DNA: TGTGCCAGCAGTAGATGGGTAGAGGACTATGGCTACACCTTC. It specifies CASSRWVEDYGYTF.

This clonotype appeared once. The CDR3 DNA follows: TGCGCCAGCTTGCGGTGGCGACGGGCTAACTATGGCTACACCTTC. This codes for CASLRWRRANYGYTF. V is TRBV10-1 and J is TRBJ1-2; D ambiguous. There are 15 residues in the CDR3. Per the germline V gene, CDR1 is WNHNN and CDR2 is SYGVQD (reference sequence). V was shortened by 8 bases and J by 0 bases, with 16 bases between the two germline ends.

This sequence joins TRBV20-1 and TRBJ2-1; 13 bases line up with TRBD2. The length of the CDR3 is 15 residues. CDR1 and CDR2 from the germline V gene are DFQATT and SNEGSKA (reference sequence). The V gene end was trimmed by 5 bases and the J gene end by 10 bases; junction bases not matched to a gene: 11. The CDR3 DNA is TGCAGTGCTCTCACCGGGACTAGCGGGATAGAGGAGCAGTTCTTC. It codes for CSALTGTSGIEEQFF.

V gene TRBV6-1 combines with J gene TRBJ1-2; D remains ambiguous. Trimming left V 0 bases short and J 2 bases short, with 4 bases between. Germline V gene sequence: CDR1 MNHNS, CDR2 SASEGT. CDR3 length equals 13 residues. DNA for the CDR3: TGTGCCAGCAGTGAAGCAGGGAACTATGGCTACACCTTC. Encoded protein: CASSEAGNYGYTF.

In DNA form, the CDR3 reads TGTGCCAGCAGTAGGGGGGGAGTGTCCTACGAGCAGTACTTC. It is translated as CASSRGGVSYEQYF. The chain recombines TRBV28 with TRBJ2-7; D is perhaps TRBD2 (7 bases). Germline-derived CDR1 and CDR2 are MDHEN and SYDVKM. The CDR3 has 14 residues. Trimming pared 5 bases from V and 1 base from J, leaving 12 bases between.

This clonotype appeared a few times. The DNA for the CDR3 is TGTGCCAGCAGCGTAAGTGATCAGCCCCAGCATTTT. Its protein product is CASSVSDQPQHF. This chain connects TRBV6-1 to TRBJ1-5; D remains unclear. Germline V gives CDR1 MNHNS, CDR2 SASEGT. The CDR3 covers 12 residues. V shed 6 bases and J shed 5 bases, with 8 bases lying between them.